This is a list of T cell receptor beta chains from one sample in a study of brain T cells in children with intractable seizures. Here immunoSEQ multiplex PCR was the method, and the copy in TCRdb shows in-frame clones only, minus some. The table records approximately 330,000 clones, about 93% of them present only once. The specimen was peripheral blood, collected approximately 5 months after surgery. Receptors originate from a boy under two years old with tuberous sclerosis and intractable seizures. CDR3s include the opening cysteine and the closing phenylalanine or tryptophan. The order of the fields is J gene, V gene, D gene, clone size, CDR3 protein, CDR3 DNA. The D gene is left open where the match is weak. A clone size is listed for some rows: how often the clone was seen (once, few, many), or a class if it is expanded.

J: TRBJ2-7
V: TRBV9
D: TRBD2
size: NA
CDR3: CASSVTSDSSYEQYF
DNA: TGTGCCAGCAGCGTCACTAGCGATAGCTCCTACGAGCAGTACTTC

J: TRBJ1-1
V: TRBV6-5
D: NA
size: NA
CDR3: CASSYSSRPGNTEAFF
DNA: TGTGCCAGCAGTTACTCGAGCCGGCCGGGGAACACTGAAGCTTTCTTT

J: TRBJ1-1
V: TRBV4-1
D: NA
size: once
CDR3: CASSQQNTEAFF
DNA: TGCGCCAGCAGCCAACAGAACACTGAAGCTTTCTTT

J: TRBJ2-2
V: TRBV5-1
D: NA
size: NA
CDR3: CASSLTGNTGELFF
DNA: TGCGCCAGCAGCTTGACAGGAAACACCGGGGAGCTGTTTTTT

J: TRBJ1-1
V: TRBV7-3
D: NA
size: few
CDR3: CASSPGTQNTEAFF
DNA: TGTGCCAGCAGCCCGGGTACGCAGAACACTGAAGCTTTCTTT

J: TRBJ2-4
V: TRBV5-5
D: TRBD1
size: NA
CDR3: CASSIPGQPAKNIQYF
DNA: TGTGCCAGCAGCATCCCGGGACAGCCAGCCAAAAACATTCAGTACTTC

J: TRBJ2-4
V: TRBV5-1
D: TRBD2
size: NA
CDR3: CASSLREEAKNIQYF
DNA: TGCGCCAGCAGCTTACGGGAGGAGGCCAAAAACATTCAGTACTTC

J: TRBJ1-2
V: TRBV18
D: TRBD1
size: few
CDR3: CASSPQGQGRSQHGYTF
DNA: TGTGCCAGCTCACCACAGGGACAGGGAAGATCACAACACGGCTACACCTTC

J: TRBJ1-1
V: TRBV5-4
D: TRBD1
size: NA
CDR3: CASSRWDRANTEAFF
DNA: TGTGCCAGCAGTCGCTGGGACAGGGCGAACACTGAAGCTTTCTTT

J: TRBJ1-1
V: TRBV4-1
D: NA
size: NA
CDR3: CASSQGRMNTEAFF
DNA: TGCGCCAGCAGCCAAGGGCGGATGAACACTGAAGCTTTCTTT

J: TRBJ2-7
V: TRBV7-9
D: NA
size: NA
CDR3: CASSLPGSYEQYF
DNA: TGTGCCAGCAGCTTACCAGGGTCCTACGAGCAGTACTTC

J: TRBJ2-1
V: TRBV19
D: TRBD2
size: once
CDR3: CASTLVGGRTNEQFF
DNA: TGTGCCAGTACCTTAGTGGGCGGGAGAACCAATGAGCAGTTCTTC

J: TRBJ1-6
V: TRBV6-5
D: NA
size: NA
CDR3: CASRLFGGNSPLHF
DNA: TGTGCCAGCAGGCTGTTTGGTGGTAATTCACCCCTCCACTTT

J: TRBJ2-7
V: TRBV12-3/TRBV12-4
D: TRBD1
size: NA
CDR3: CASSGQGAYEQYF
DNA: TGTGCCAGCAGTGGGCAGGGGGCCTACGAGCAGTACTTC